This TCR beta chain was retrieved from a study of blood T cell repertoires in COVID-19. For the study at large: The study drew acute and convalescent COVID-19 samples from the United States, Italy and Spain.

V was shortened by 3 bases and J by 6 bases, with 19 bases between the two germline ends. The CDR3 is 16 residues long. Germline CDR1 is SGHRS and CDR2 is YFSETQ. Generated by immunoSEQ multiplex PCR, the TCRdb table keeps only in-frame clones and is missing some. Of about 250,000 clones in the sample, 88% were seen once. The sequenced sample consisted of peripheral blood. The rearrangement links TRBV5-1 to TRBJ2-4, with a possible D match to TRBD2 (5 bases). The sequence was obtained from a woman aged 40 to 50 who had recovered from COVID-19. CDR3 nucleotides: TGCGCCAGCAGCTCATACAGTGATAGTACTAGAAACATTCAGTACTTC. Amino acids: CASSSYSDSTRNIQYF.